This TCR beta chain was recorded in a study of T-cell memory formation after mild COVID-19. Overall study findings and caveats: CD8+ contracting clones occupied EMRA, while CD4+ ones occupied mainly CM and EM. Clones that contracted from day 15 to 85 were balanced CD4/CD8, while later expanders leaned CD4+. Some clones that responded turned up in pre-infection memory, which suggests that cross-reactive memory joined in.

This CDR3 is 15 amino acids long. Trimming at V came to 2 bases and at J to 7 bases, leaving 6 bases not matched to a gene. This clonotype was seen only a few times. The target antigen is unknown. Via MiXCR, TCRdb re-called the 5' RACE reads, giving one row per CDR3 protein. The sample contains 400,000 to 500,000 distinct CDR3 sequences, 15% to 25% of which appear only once. Sequenced input: PBMCs or a T cell subset sorted from them (not recorded which). The chain recombines TRBV12-3 or TRBV12-4 with TRBJ1-4; the match to TRBD1 covers 8 bases. This receptor was obtained from an adult woman who had mild COVID-19 (a few samples of this study predate the infection). Cell type and time point are not known. CDR3 in DNA: TGTGCCAGCAGTTTATTTACGGGACAGGCTGAAAAACTGTTTTTT. Translated: CASSLFTGQAEKLFF.